Shown below are 5 T cell receptor beta chains from a single sample sequenced in a study of response to subunit inactivated influenza vaccine. A single record per CDR3 protein comes from TCRdb applying MiXCR to the RT-PCR reads. This table has hundreds of thousands of distinct CDR3 sequences, about a fifth appearing once. Sequences were derived from PBMCs from blood, sampled less than 6 days after vaccination. These receptor sequences come from a man aged 50 to 60 who received an inactivated influenza vaccine.

The chain links TRBV12-3 or TRBV12-4 to TRBJ2-2; no clear D. This CDR3 has 15 amino acids. V was cut by 6 bases and J by 0 bases, with 11 bases left in between. This CDR3 is CASSPYSANTGELFF. The CDR3 DNA is TGTGCCAGCAGCCCGTACTCGGCGAACACCGGGGAGCTGTTTTTT.

The rearrangement uses TRBV4-1 and TRBJ1-4; no clear D gene. The CDR3 is 17 amino acids. Germline CDR1 reads MGHRA; CDR2 reads YSYEKL. The ends were cut back, 3 bases at V and 0 bases at J, with 14 bases in the middle. The CDR3 is CASSHIRRSSTNEKLFF. The CDR3 DNA reads as TGCGCCAGCAGCCATATAAGGAGAAGTTCAACTAATGAAAAACTGTTTTTT.

This clonotype was seen at least ten times. The chain employs TRBV20-1 and TRBJ2-2, with D unresolved. Trimming stripped 0 bases from V and 4 bases from J, with 12 bases between. The CDR3 spans 15 residues. Germline V gives CDR1 DFQATT, CDR2 SNEGSKA (reference sequence). This CDR3 is CSARDHKGFTGELFF. The CDR3 DNA is TGCAGTGCTAGAGATCACAAGGGTTTCACCGGGGAGCTGTTTTTT.

The V gene is TRBV12-3 or TRBV12-4, the J gene TRBJ1-4; D not certain. Trimming cost V 4 bases and J 8 bases, with 5 bases left between them. This CDR3 is built from 11 residues. This CDR3 reads CASSSVEKLFF. For the CDR3, the DNA is TGTGCCAGCAGTTCGGTCGAAAAACTGTTTTTT.

V usage is TRBV4-3 and J usage is TRBJ2-7, with D tentatively TRBD1 (5 bases). Germline V gene data show CDR1 as LGHNA and CDR2 as YSLEER. The CDR3 totals 14 residues. The ends were cut back, 1 base at V and 3 bases at J, with 10 bases in the middle. CDR3 in DNA: TGCGCCAGCAGCCAAGCAAAGGGGAACTACGAGCAGTACTTC. This translates into CASSQAKGNYEQYF.